This T cell receptor (beta chain) comes out of a study of T cell repertoires in aging, cancer and after chemotherapy. Study-wide context: Healthy donor repertoires were recorded over several months to years and showed clear clonal overlap. The whole study produced a dataset of around 9 million TCR reads.

For this clonotype: What it binds is unknown.

General study findings and limits: Age-matched healthy donors had significantly more diverse, less clonal blood TCR repertoires than untreated cancer patients. These repertoire data do not allow conclusions about immunological memory after chemotherapy.

The template was genomic DNA from peripheral blood, not RNA. TRB rearrangements spanning V, D and J were amplified using mixed TRB-A/B primers. Each CDR3 protein gets one entry after TCRdb re-called the multiplex PCR reads with MiXCR. In the table there are around 13,000 distinct CDR3 sequences, 20% to 30% of which are singletons. The clonotype was recovered from a human donor in good health. The specimen was blood.

The DNA of the CDR3 is TGTGCCATCAGTGTGACAGGGGGCAATCAGCCCCAGCATTTT. This translates into CAISVTGGNQPQHF. The chain has TRBV10-3 and TRBJ1-5, with 8 nucleotides matching TRBD1. Germline CDR1 is ENHRY and CDR2 is SYGVKD. J lost 2 bases, V lost 4 bases, and 1 base had no gene match. The CDR3 length is 14 residues.